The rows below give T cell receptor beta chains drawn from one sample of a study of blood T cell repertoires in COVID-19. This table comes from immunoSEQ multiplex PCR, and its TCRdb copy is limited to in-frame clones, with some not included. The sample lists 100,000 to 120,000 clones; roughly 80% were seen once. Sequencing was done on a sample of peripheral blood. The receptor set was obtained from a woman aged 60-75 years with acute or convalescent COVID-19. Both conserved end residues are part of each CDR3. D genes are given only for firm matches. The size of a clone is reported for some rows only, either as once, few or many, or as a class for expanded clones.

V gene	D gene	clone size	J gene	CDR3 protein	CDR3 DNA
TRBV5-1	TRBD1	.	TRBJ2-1	CASSLGQGSYNEQFF	TGCGCCAGCAGCTTAGGACAGGGATCCTACAATGAGCAGTTCTTC
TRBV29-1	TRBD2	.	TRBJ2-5	CSVETRGEETQYF	TGCAGCGTTGAAACTCGGGGGGAAGAGACCCAGTACTTC
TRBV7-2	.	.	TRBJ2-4	CASSLDSIQYF	TGTGCCAGCAGCTTAGATAGCATTCAGTACTTC
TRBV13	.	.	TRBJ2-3	CASSLGSPRSPDTQYF	TGTGCCAGCAGCTTAGGGTCTCCCCGGTCCCCAGATACGCAGTATTTT
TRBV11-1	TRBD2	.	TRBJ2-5	CASSLPGGQETQYF	TGTGCCAGCAGTCTACCGGGGGGACAAGAGACCCAGTACTTC
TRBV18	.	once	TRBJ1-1	CASSPTESNTEAFF	TGTGCCAGCTCACCCACAGAATCTAACACTGAAGCTTTCTTT
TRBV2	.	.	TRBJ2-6	CASRSTASLRSGANVLTF	TGTGCCAGCAGATCGACAGCGAGTCTGCGGTCTGGGGCCAACGTCCTGACTTTC
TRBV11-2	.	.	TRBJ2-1	CASSSGSYNEQFF	TGTGCCAGCAGCTCGGGCTCCTACAATGAGCAGTTCTTC
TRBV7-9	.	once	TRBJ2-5	CASSPGGVRETQYF	TGTGCCAGCAGCCCAGGCGGGGTCAGGGAGACCCAGTACTTC
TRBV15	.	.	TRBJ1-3	CATSRDSFSGNTIYF	TGTGCCACCAGCAGAGATTCCTTTTCTGGAAACACCATATATTTT
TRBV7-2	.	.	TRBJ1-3	CASSSQQGLLGGNTIYF	TGTGCCAGCAGCTCCCAACAGGGTCTACTGGGCGGAAACACCATATATTTT
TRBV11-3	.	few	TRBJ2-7	CASSLVRDTHYEQYF	TGTGCCAGCAGCTTAGTCCGGGACACCCACTACGAGCAGTACTTC
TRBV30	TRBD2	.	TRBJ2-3	CAWSVWRGKGADTQYF	TGTGCCTGGAGTGTTTGGCGGGGGAAGGGCGCAGATACGCAGTATTTT
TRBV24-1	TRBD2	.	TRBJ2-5	CATSDSGGAGETQYF	TGTGCCACCAGCGATAGCGGGGGGGCCGGAGAGACCCAGTACTTC
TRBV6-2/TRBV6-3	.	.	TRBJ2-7	CASSSPEGAYEQYF	TGTGCCAGCAGTTCCCCCGAGGGCGCCTACGAGCAGTACTTC
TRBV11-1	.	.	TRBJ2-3	CASSLAGGTSTDTQYF	TGTGCCAGCAGCTTAGCTGGGGGGACTAGCACAGATACGCAGTATTTT
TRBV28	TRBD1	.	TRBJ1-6	CASRGTVLPSLHF	TGTGCCAGCAGAGGGACAGTCTTGCCCTCCCTCCACTTT
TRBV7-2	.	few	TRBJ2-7	CASSFGGTFGYEQYF	TGTGCCAGCAGCTTTGGTGGGACATTTGGATACGAGCAGTACTTC
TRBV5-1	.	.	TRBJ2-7	CASSLVQGGIEQYF	TGCGCCAGCAGCTTGGTTCAGGGTGGGATCGAGCAGTACTTC
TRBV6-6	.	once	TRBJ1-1	CASSWGATEAFF	TGTGCCAGCAGTTGGGGAGCCACTGAAGCTTTCTTT
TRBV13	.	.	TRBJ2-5	CASSLPGIIETQYF	TGTGCCAGCAGCTTACCCGGGATTATAGAGACCCAGTACTTC
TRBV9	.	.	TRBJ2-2	CASSVATDRGTGELFF	TGTGCCAGCAGCGTAGCTACGGATCGGGGGACCGGGGAGCTGTTTTTT
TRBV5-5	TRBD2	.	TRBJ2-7	CASSLTLAGGNEQYF	TGTGCCAGCAGCCTTACACTAGCGGGGGGGAACGAGCAGTACTTC
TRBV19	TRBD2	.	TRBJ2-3	CASSARLAGASTDTQYF	TGTGCCAGTAGTGCGCGACTAGCGGGGGCTAGCACAGATACGCAGTATTTT